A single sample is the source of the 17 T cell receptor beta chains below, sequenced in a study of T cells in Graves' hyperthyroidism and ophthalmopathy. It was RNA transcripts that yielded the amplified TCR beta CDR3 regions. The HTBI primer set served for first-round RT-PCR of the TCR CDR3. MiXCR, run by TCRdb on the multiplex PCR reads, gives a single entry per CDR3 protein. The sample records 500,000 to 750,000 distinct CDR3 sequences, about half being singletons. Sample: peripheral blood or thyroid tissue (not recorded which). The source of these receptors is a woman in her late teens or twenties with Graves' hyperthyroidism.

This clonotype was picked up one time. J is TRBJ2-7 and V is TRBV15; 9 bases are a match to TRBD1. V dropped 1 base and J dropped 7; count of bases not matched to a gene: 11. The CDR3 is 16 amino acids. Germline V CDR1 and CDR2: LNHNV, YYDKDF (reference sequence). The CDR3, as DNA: TGTGCCACCAGCAGAGCACCGGGACAGGGATCCCGGGAGCAGTACTTC. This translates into CATSRAPGQGSREQYF.

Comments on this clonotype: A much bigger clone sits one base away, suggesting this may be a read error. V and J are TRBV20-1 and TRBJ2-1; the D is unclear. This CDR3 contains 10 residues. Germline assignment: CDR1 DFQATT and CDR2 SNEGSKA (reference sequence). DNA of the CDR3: TGCAGCGTTGAGCCGAATGAGCAGTTCTTC. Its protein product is CSVEPNEQFF.

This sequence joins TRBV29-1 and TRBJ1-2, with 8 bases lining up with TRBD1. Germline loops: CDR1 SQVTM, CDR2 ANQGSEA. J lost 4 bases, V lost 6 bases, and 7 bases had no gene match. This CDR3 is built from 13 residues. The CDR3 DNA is TGCAGCGTCCCGACAGGGGACATCTATGGCTACACCTTC. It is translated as CSVPTGDIYGYTF.

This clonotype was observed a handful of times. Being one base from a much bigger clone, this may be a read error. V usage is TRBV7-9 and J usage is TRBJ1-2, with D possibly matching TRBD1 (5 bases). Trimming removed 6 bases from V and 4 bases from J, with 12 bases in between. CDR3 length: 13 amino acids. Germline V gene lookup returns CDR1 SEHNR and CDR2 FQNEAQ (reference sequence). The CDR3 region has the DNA TGTGCCAGCAGGCGGGACGAAAGCTATGGCTACACCTTC. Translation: CASRRDESYGYTF.

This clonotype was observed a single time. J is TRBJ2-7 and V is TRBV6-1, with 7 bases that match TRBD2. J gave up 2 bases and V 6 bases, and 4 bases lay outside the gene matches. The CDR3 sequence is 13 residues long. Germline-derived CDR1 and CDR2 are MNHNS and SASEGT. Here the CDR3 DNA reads TGTGCCAGCAGCGAGACTAGCCCCTACGAGCAGTACTTC. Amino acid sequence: CASSETSPYEQYF.

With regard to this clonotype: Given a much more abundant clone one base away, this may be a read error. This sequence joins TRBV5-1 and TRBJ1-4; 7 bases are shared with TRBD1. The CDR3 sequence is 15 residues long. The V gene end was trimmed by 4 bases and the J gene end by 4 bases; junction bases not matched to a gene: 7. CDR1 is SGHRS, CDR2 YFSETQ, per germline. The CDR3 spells CASSLRQGSNEKLFF. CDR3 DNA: TGCGCCAGCAGCCTTAGACAGGGTAGTAATGAAAAACTGTTTTTT.

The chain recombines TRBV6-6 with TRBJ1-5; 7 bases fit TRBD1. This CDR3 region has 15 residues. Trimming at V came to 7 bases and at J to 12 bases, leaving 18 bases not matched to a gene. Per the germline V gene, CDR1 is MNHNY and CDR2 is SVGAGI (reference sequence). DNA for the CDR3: TGTGCCAGCACCACCGGCCCGACTAGCGGACAGGACCAGCATTTT. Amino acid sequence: CASTTGPTSGQDQHF.

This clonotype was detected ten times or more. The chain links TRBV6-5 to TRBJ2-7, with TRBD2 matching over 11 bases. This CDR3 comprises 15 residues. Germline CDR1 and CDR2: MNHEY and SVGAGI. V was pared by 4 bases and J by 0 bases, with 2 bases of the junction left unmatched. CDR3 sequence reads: CASSSTSGSSYEQYF. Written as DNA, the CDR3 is TGTGCCAGCAGTTCAACTAGCGGGAGCTCCTACGAGCAGTACTTC.

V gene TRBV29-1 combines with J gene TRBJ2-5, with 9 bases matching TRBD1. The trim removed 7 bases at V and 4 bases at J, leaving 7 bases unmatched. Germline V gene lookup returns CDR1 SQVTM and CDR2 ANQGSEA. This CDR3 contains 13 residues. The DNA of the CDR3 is TGCAGCGCCGAACAGGGGGCGGGAGAGACCCAGTACTTC. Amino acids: CSAEQGAGETQYF.

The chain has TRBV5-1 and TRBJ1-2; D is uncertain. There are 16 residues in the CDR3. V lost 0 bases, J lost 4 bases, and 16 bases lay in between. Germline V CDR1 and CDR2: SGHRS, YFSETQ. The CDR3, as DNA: TGCGCCAGCAGCTTGGAGGCGGGCGGGAGAGGCTATGGCTACACCTTC. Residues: CASSLEAGGRGYGYTF.

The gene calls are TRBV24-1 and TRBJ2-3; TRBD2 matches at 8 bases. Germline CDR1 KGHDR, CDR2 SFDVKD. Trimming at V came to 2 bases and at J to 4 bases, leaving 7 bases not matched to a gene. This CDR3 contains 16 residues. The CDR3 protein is CATSDSEREYPDTQYF. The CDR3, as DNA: TGTGCCACCAGTGATTCCGAGCGGGAGTATCCAGATACGCAGTATTTT.

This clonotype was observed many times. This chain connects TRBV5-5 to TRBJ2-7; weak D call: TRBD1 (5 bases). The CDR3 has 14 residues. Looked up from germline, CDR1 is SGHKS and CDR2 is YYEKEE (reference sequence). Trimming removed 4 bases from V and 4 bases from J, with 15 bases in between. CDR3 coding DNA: TGTGCCAGCAGCCCCTATCGCAGGGTTTACGAGCAGTACTTC. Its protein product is CASSPYRRVYEQYF.

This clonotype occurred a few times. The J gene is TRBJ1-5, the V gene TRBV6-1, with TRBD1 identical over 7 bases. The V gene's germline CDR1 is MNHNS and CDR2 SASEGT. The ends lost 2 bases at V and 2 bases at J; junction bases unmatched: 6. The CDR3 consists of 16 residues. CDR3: CASSEKTGDGNQPQHF. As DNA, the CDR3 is TGTGCCAGCAGTGAAAAAACAGGGGACGGCAATCAGCCCCAGCATTTT.

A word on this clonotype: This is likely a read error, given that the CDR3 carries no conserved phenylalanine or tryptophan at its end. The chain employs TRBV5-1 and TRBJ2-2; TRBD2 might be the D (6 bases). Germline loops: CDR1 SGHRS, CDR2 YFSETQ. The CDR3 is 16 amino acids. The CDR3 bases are TGTGCCAGCAGCTTGGGGGGTAGCCCGAACACCGGGGAGCTGTTTAGG. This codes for CASSLGGSPNTGELFR.

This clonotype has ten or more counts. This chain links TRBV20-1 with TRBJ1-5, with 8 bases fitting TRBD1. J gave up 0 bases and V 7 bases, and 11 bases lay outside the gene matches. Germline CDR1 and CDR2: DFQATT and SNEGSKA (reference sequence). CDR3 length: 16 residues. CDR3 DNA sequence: TGCAGTGTTTCGGACAGGGCCGACTATAGCAATCAGCCCCAGCATTTT. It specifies CSVSDRADYSNQPQHF.

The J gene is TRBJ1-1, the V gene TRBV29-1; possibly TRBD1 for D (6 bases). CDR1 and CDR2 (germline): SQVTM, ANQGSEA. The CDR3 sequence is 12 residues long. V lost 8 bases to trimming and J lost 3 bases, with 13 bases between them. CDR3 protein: CSPQGRDTEAFF. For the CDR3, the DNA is TGCAGCCCCCAGGGGCGAGACACTGAAGCTTTCTTT.

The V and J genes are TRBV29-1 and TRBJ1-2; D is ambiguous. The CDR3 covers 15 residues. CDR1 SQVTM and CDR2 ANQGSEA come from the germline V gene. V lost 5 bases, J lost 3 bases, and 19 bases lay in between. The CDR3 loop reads CSVPSLVRVDYGYTF. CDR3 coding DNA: TGCAGCGTTCCCTCTCTAGTTAGGGTGGACTATGGCTACACCTTC.